This is a list of T cell receptor beta chains from one sample in a study of regulatory T cells in long-lasting Graves disease. One entry per CDR3 protein, called by TCRdb with MiXCR from the multiplex PCR reads. The data hold over 500,000 distinct CDR3 sequences, with roughly 15% observed a single time. These data were also reused for a study on T cells in Graves' hyperthyroidism and ophthalmopathy.

The sequenced sample was peripheral blood mononuclear cells (PBMCs), obtained at new diagnosis, from a patient treated with antithyroid drugs. The receptors were sampled from a man aged 18 to 30 with Graves disease. Each CDR3 is given with its conserved first and last residue. Each record gives: CDR3 length, V gene, clone size, J gene, D gene, CDR3 protein, CDR3 DNA. The D gene is left open where the match is weak. Clone sizes are given selectively: once, few, many, or a class where the clone is expanded.

19	TRBV7-9	-	TRBJ2-1	TRBD2	CASSLVGRWTSTSYNEQFF	TGTGCCAGCAGCTTAGTGGGACGTTGGACTAGCACCTCCTACAATGAGCAGTTCTTC
14	TRBV20-1	many	TRBJ1-2	-	CGADDPGASYGYTF	TGCGGAGCGGACGACCCCGGGGCCTCCTATGGCTACACCTTC
18	TRBV6-2/TRBV6-3	few	TRBJ2-7	-	CASSYSAQAFGGPYEQYF	TGTGCCAGCAGTTACTCGGCTCAAGCTTTCGGAGGGCCCTACGAGCAGTACTTC
14	TRBV15	many	TRBJ2-3	TRBD2	CATISGTSGDTQYF	TGTGCCACCATCTCCGGGACTAGCGGAGATACGCAGTATTTT
14	TRBV6-5	few	TRBJ1-2	TRBD1	CASSYSGQGWGYTF	TGTGCCAGCAGTTACTCGGGACAGGGATGGGGCTACACCTTC
17	TRBV19	-	TRBJ1-1	TRBD1	CASSIVGTGGGRTEAFF	TGTGCCAGTAGTATAGTAGGTACAGGGGGGGGACGAACTGAAGCTTTCTTT
16	TRBV18	many	TRBJ2-1	-	CASSSGQPVGYNEQFF	TGTGCCAGCTCATCGGGACAACCGGTGGGTTACAATGAGCAGTTCTTC
14	TRBV27	-	TRBJ2-7	-	CASSDGQYSYEQYF	TGTGCCAGCAGCGACGGACAGTACTCCTACGAGCAGTACTTC
14	TRBV12-3/TRBV12-4	many	TRBJ1-1	-	CASSLSQSNTEAFF	TGTGCCAGCAGTTTGAGTCAGTCGAACACTGAAGCTTTCTTT
15	TRBV28	many	TRBJ1-5	-	CASSFRGRRGQPQHF	TGTGCCAGCAGTTTTAGGGGACGGAGGGGTCAGCCCCAGCATTTT
17	TRBV3-1	once	TRBJ2-1	TRBD2	CASSQASGGGSYNEQFF	TGTGCCAGCAGCCAAGCTAGCGGGGGCGGCTCCTACAATGAGCAGTTCTTC
15	TRBV19	-	TRBJ2-1	-	CASSPLAQTYNEQFF	TGTGCCAGTAGTCCTCTAGCACAGACCTACAATGAGCAGTTCTTC
13	TRBV30	few	TRBJ2-5	-	CAWDSVHQETQYF	TGTGCCTGGGACAGCGTACATCAAGAGACCCAGTACTTC
15	TRBV20-1	few	TRBJ2-1	TRBD2	CSARRLAGNYNEQFF	TGCAGTGCTAGAAGACTAGCGGGTAACTACAATGAGCAGTTCTTC
14	TRBV7-3	many	TRBJ2-3	-	CASQSGPSTDTQYF	TGTGCCAGCCAGAGCGGGCCTAGCACAGATACGCAGTATTTT
13	TRBV6-1	many	TRBJ1-5	TRBD1	CASSGDRGQPQHF	TGTGCCAGCAGTGGGGACAGGGGACAGCCCCAGCATTTT
14	TRBV6-1	many	TRBJ2-5	TRBD2	CASSLAGGWETQYF	TGTGCCAGCAGTCTAGCGGGAGGATGGGAGACCCAGTACTTC
15	TRBV28	many	TRBJ1-5	-	CASSFGGGLHQPQHF	TGTGCCAGCAGTTTCGGGGGAGGACTCCATCAGCCCCAGCATTTT
15	TRBV6-1	many	TRBJ2-1	TRBD2	CASSIIAGVKNEQFF	TGTGCCAGCAGTATTATAGCGGGAGTGAAGAATGAGCAGTTCTTC
15	TRBV5-5	many	TRBJ1-2	-	CASSTCCSGENGYTF	TGCGCCAGCAGCACCTGCTGCAGTGGGGAGAATGGCTACACCTTC
15	TRBV3-1	-	TRBJ2-5	-	CASSLALGAKETQYF	TGTGCCAGCAGCCTAGCCCTGGGGGCAAAAGAGACCCAGTACTTC
13	TRBV12-3/TRBV12-4	many	TRBJ1-6	-	CASSLGPDSPLHF	TGTGCCAGCAGTTTGGGCCCAGACTCACCCCTCCACTTT
14	TRBV11-1	few	TRBJ2-1	-	CASSFRLSYNEQFF	TGTGCCAGCAGCTTCAGACTATCCTACAATGAGCAGTTCTTC
16	TRBV6-1	many	TRBJ2-4	TRBD2	CASKGLAGAGKNIQYF	TGTGCCAGCAAGGGACTAGCGGGAGCGGGCAAAAACATTCAGTACTTC
14	TRBV20-1	many	TRBJ2-7	-	CSAGRPGLSYEQYF	TGCAGTGCTGGAAGACCGGGACTCTCCTACGAGCAGTACTTC
13	TRBV3-1	-	TRBJ1-2	-	CASSQNTFYGYTF	TGTGCCAGCAGCCAGAATACCTTCTATGGCTACACCTTC
19	TRBV13	-	TRBJ2-6	TRBD1	CASSERGLRDLSGANVLTF	TGTGCCAGCAGCGAAAGGGGGCTACGAGACCTCTCTGGGGCCAACGTCCTGACTTTC
13	TRBV12-3/TRBV12-4	many	TRBJ1-6	-	CASSGLRDSPLHF	TGTGCCAGCAGTGGCTTGAGGGACTCACCCCTCCACTTT
15	TRBV9	few	TRBJ2-2	-	CASSVSGANTGELFF	TGTGCCAGCAGCGTTAGCGGAGCGAACACCGGGGAGCTGTTTTTT
13	TRBV3-1	many	TRBJ1-1	-	CASSSTGLTEAFF	TGTGCCAGCAGCAGCACTGGGCTAACTGAAGCTTTCTTT
14	TRBV4-2	once	TRBJ2-3	-	CASSQVQTRDTQYF	TGTGCCAGCAGCCAAGTACAGACGCGGGATACGCAGTATTTT
17	TRBV7-8	many	TRBJ1-1	-	CASSLSPTGTSLQLAFF	TGTGCCAGCAGCTTATCTCCCACCGGGACAAGTCTCCAGTTAGCTTTCTTT
16	TRBV4-1	-	TRBJ1-5	-	CASSRLAGAINQPQHF	TGCGCCAGCAGCCGCCTAGCGGGGGCCATCAATCAGCCCCAGCATTTT